A single sample gave rise to the 22 T cell receptor beta chains below, sequenced in a study of radiotherapy plus CTLA-4 blockade in lung cancer. Clones were read by immunoSEQ multiplex PCR, and TCRdb kept only the in-frame ones, dropping some. The sample consists of 30,000 or so clones, approximately 82% of them appearing once. The starting material was peripheral blood, obtained from a patient treated with radiotherapy plus ipilimumab. Receptors originate from a human donor with non-small cell lung cancer who had stable disease on radiotherapy plus ipilimumab.

The chain carries TRBV5-1 and TRBJ2-3, with no clear D. Trimming shortened V by 0 bases and J by 0 bases, and 8 bases separated the two germline ends. CDR3 length equals 15 residues. Germline-derived CDR1 and CDR2 are SGHRS and YFSETQ. In DNA, the CDR3 is TGCGCCAGCAGCTTGGCCGGAAAAAGCACAGATACGCAGTATTTT. Protein sequence: CASSLAGKSTDTQYF. Filled out from reference TRBV5-1 and TRBJ2-3, the complete variable domain reads KAGVTQTPRYLIKTRGQQVTLSCSPISGHRSVSWYQQTPGQGLQFLFEYFSETQRNKGNFPGRFSGRQFSNSRSEMNVSTLELGDSALYLCASSLAGKSTDTQYFGPGTRLTVL.

This clone appeared a few times. V and J are TRBV18 and TRBJ1-6; 8 bases line up with TRBD1. J was trimmed by 5 bases and V by 6 bases; bases with no gene match: 9. Germline V gives CDR1 KGHSH, CDR2 LQKENI. The CDR3 sequence is 16 residues long. CDR3 nucleotide sequence: TGTGCCAGCTCCCACGGACAGGGAGGGAATAATTCACCCCTCCACTTT. The encoded protein is CASSHGQGGNNSPLHF.

The chain combines TRBV4-3 with TRBJ1-1; no clear D gene. The CDR3 is made up of 15 amino acids. Germline CDR1 LGHNA, CDR2 YSLEER. Trimming stripped 1 base from V and 0 bases from J, with 9 bases between. The CDR3 loop reads CASSQGVQVNTEAFF. The CDR3 DNA reads as TGCGCCAGCAGCCAAGGGGTTCAGGTGAACACTGAAGCTTTCTTT.

This clone was detected a few times. DNA of the CDR3: TGCGCCAGCAGTGAACGAGGGCCCAAATCCCTTTGCCCCTATGGCTACACCTTC. It is translated as CASSERGPKSLCPYGYTF. The J gene is TRBJ1-2, the V gene TRBV10-1, with D hard to call. Germline-derived CDR1 and CDR2 are WNHNN and SYGVQD (reference sequence). The CDR3 consists of 18 residues. V was clipped by 3 bases and J by 4 bases, with 24 bases between them.

The chain has TRBV5-1 and TRBJ1-5; 9 bases are a match to TRBD1. The trim removed 2 bases at V and 4 bases at J, leaving 4 bases unmatched. Looked up from germline, CDR1 is SGHRS and CDR2 is YFSETQ. CDR3 length: 15 amino acids. CDR3 DNA sequence: TGCGCCAGCAGCTTAACAGGGGGCGAGAATCAGCCCCAGCATTTT. Protein product: CASSLTGGENQPQHF.

The rearrangement joins TRBV7-3 to TRBJ1-6; 7 bases map to TRBD1. V was pared by 3 bases and J by 5 bases, with 1 base of the junction left unmatched. The CDR3 totals 14 residues. Germline CDR1 is SGHTA and CDR2 is FQGTGA. This chain's CDR3 is CASSFGTDNSPLHF. The DNA for the CDR3 is TGTGCCAGCAGCTTTGGGACAGATAATTCACCCCTCCACTTT.

The chain carries TRBV29-1 and TRBJ1-2; the match to TRBD1 covers 7 bases. This CDR3 is 12 amino acids long. Per the germline V gene, CDR1 is SQVTM and CDR2 is ANQGSEA. Trimming took 0 bases from V and 8 from J; bases not matched to a gene: 3. CDR3 DNA sequence: TGCAGCGTTGAAGATCAGGGGGGCGGCTACACCTTC. This codes for CSVEDQGGGYTF.

The CDR3 DNA reads as TGTGCCAGCAGCTTAGAGACGGTGGAGTACGTCTATAATTCACCCCTCCACTTT. Its protein product is CASSLETVEYVYNSPLHF. The genes are TRBV11-2 and TRBJ1-6; the D is unclear. The CDR3 extends over 18 amino acids. The ends were cut back, 0 bases at V and 3 bases at J, with 15 bases in the middle. Germline lookup yields CDR1 SGHAT and CDR2 FQNNGV.

CDR3 nucleotide sequence: TGTGCCAGCACCCCCTTCAGGGGCCTCAGAGGCTACACCTTC. This codes for CASTPFRGLRGYTF. The chain combines TRBV6-5 with TRBJ1-2, with D perhaps TRBD1 (6 bases). The CDR3 runs 14 residues. Germline V gene sequence: CDR1 MNHEY, CDR2 SVGAGI. Deletions cut 7 bases from V and 8 bases from J, with 20 bases between.

The chain recombines TRBV7-2 with TRBJ2-7, with a possible D match to TRBD1 (6 bases). This CDR3 is built from 15 residues. CDR1 is SGHTA, CDR2 FQGNSA, per germline. Trimming pared 1 base from V and 6 bases from J, leaving 16 bases between. The CDR3 reads CASSLGTASRVEQYF. In nucleotides, the CDR3 is TGTGCCAGCAGCTTAGGGACAGCCTCCCGTGTCGAGCAGTACTTC.

The gene calls are TRBV4-3 and TRBJ2-5, with D unresolved. There are 15 residues in the CDR3. CDR1 and CDR2 from the germline V gene are LGHNA and YSLEER. V was shortened by 0 bases and J by 0 bases, with 8 bases between the two germline ends. CDR3: CASSQDHWYQETQYF. CDR3 sequence (DNA): TGCGCCAGCAGCCAAGATCATTGGTACCAAGAGACCCAGTACTTC.

The V call is TRBV7-6, the J call TRBJ1-4; D is ambiguous. This CDR3 is 18 amino acids long. V lost 4 bases and J lost 0, with 18 bases in between. The germline V gene encodes CDR1 SGHVS and CDR2 FNYEAQ. In DNA form, the CDR3 reads TGTGCCAGCAGCTATCAACAAGCCCCTTTCGCAACTAATGAAAAACTGTTTTTT. Its protein is CASSYQQAPFATNEKLFF.

V and J are TRBV7-3 and TRBJ2-5; tentatively, D is TRBD1 or TRBD2 (6 bases each). With 2 bases removed from V and 4 bases from J, the gap between germline ends came to 8 bases. The germline V gene encodes CDR1 SGHTA and CDR2 FQGTGA. This CDR3 comprises 13 residues. The CDR3 region has the DNA TGTGCCAGCAGCTTACGGGGGCGAGAGACCCAGTACTTC. Amino acids: CASSLRGRETQYF.

The V and J genes are TRBV28 and TRBJ1-2, with 7 bases fitting TRBD1. Germline lookup yields CDR1 MDHEN and CDR2 SYDVKM. Losses at the gene ends were 2 bases for V and 4 bases for J; bases not matched to a gene: 4. This CDR3 is 14 amino acids long. CDR3 in amino acids: CASSLTGVAYGYTF. The CDR3 nucleotides read TGTGCCAGCAGTTTAACAGGGGTGGCCTATGGCTACACCTTC.

The chain is built from TRBV7-2 and TRBJ1-2; tentatively, D is TRBD1 (6 bases). Germline V gene sequence: CDR1 SGHTA, CDR2 FQGNSA. This CDR3 is built from 14 residues. Trimming cost V 5 bases and J 2 bases, with 12 bases left between them. The CDR3 region has the DNA TGTGCCAGCAGCGCGACAGGTGGAAACTATGGCTACACCTTC. Translated, it gives CASSATGGNYGYTF. The complete variable domain, with remaining parts taken from reference TRBV7-2 and TRBJ1-2, reads GAGVSQSPSNKVTEKGKDVELRCDPISGHTALYWYRQSLGQGLEFLIYFQGNSAPDKSGLPSDRFSAERTGGSVSTLTIQRTQQEDSAVYLCASSATGGNYGYTFGSGTRLTVV.

The chain couples TRBV7-2 to TRBJ1-2; possible D gene TRBD1, 5 bases. The CDR3 runs 13 residues. CDR1 and CDR2 from the germline V gene are SGHTA and FQGNSA. Trimming removed 5 bases from V and 4 bases from J, with 11 bases in between. This CDR3 reads CASSPLDSYGYTF. DNA for the CDR3: TGTGCCAGCAGCCCTTTAGACAGCTATGGCTACACCTTC.

The V call is TRBV19, the J call TRBJ2-3; TRBD2 agrees at 7 bases. The CDR3 runs to 15 residues. The V segment lost 2 bases and the J segment 1 base; nucleotides outside the gene matches: 3. Germline CDR1 is LNHDA and CDR2 is SQIVND (reference sequence). This chain's CDR3 is CASSIRGGGTDTQYF. DNA for the CDR3: TGTGCCAGTAGTATACGCGGGGGAGGCACAGATACGCAGTATTTT.

V usage is TRBV7-3 and J usage is TRBJ2-1; 12 bases map to TRBD2. The CDR3 is made up of 16 amino acids. Germline V gene sequence: CDR1 SGHTA, CDR2 FQGTGA. J lost 7 bases, V lost 5 bases, and 9 bases had no gene match. The CDR3 nucleotides read TGTGCCAGCAGCCAGGACGGACTAGCGGGGAGAAATGAGCAGTTCTTC. Translated, it gives CASSQDGLAGRNEQFF.

The chain employs TRBV18 and TRBJ1-5; 10 bases align to TRBD1. In germline, CDR1 is KGHSH, CDR2 LQKENI. Trimming took 2 bases from V and 3 from J; bases not matched to a gene: 1. The CDR3 is 15 residues long. The CDR3 sequence is CASSPGTGANQPQHF. The DNA for the CDR3 is TGTGCCAGCTCACCAGGGACAGGGGCCAATCAGCCCCAGCATTTT.

V is TRBV5-1 and J is TRBJ2-3, with D tentatively TRBD2 (6 bases). Between the trimmed V and J ends, which lost 0 bases and 4 bases, there was a span of 15 bases. The CDR3 has 16 amino acids. Germline V lookup: CDR1 SGHRS, CDR2 YFSETQ. CDR3 protein: CASSLVGSGVADTQYF. The CDR3 DNA sequence: TGCGCCAGCAGCTTGGTTGGTAGCGGAGTGGCAGATACGCAGTATTTT.

The V gene is TRBV6-5, the J gene TRBJ2-1; the D is unclear. The CDR3 runs 14 residues. Germline CDR1 reads MNHEY; CDR2 reads SVGAGI. Trimming shortened V by 0 bases and J by 10 bases, and 13 bases separated the two germline ends. In DNA, the CDR3 is TGTGCCAGCAGTTACTCCATGGGTGTAGGGGAGCAGTTCTTC. The encoded protein is CASSYSMGVGEQFF.

This chain connects TRBV9 to TRBJ1-6; D is unresolved. CDR1 and CDR2 (germline): SGDLS, YYNGEE. Trimming cost V 4 bases and J 0 bases, with 8 bases left between them. The CDR3 contains 15 residues. Here the CDR3 DNA reads TGTGCCAGCAGCCCCTCCAGCTCCTATAATTCACCCCTCCACTTT. Amino acid sequence: CASSPSSSYNSPLHF.